The TCR beta chain described here comes from a study of OX40 agonist ivuxolimab in advanced cancers. Sequenced by immunoSEQ multiplex PCR; TCRdb stores in-frame clones only, minus some. The sample lists 85,000 to 95,000 clones, approximately 89% occurring once. Germline V lookup: CDR1 GTSNPN, CDR2 SVGIG (reference sequence). The CDR3 has 13 residues. Trimming took 2 bases from V and 1 from J, leaving 8 bases between them. The sequence derives from an adult with an advanced solid tumor such as melanoma, head and neck, liver or kidney cancer. The genes are TRBV30 and TRBJ2-5, with D uncertain. The material sequenced was CD4+ or CD8+ T cells sorted from blood, taken in a trial of the OX40 agonist ivuxolimab. For the CDR3, the DNA is TGTGCCTGGAGTAAGGGTTCCCAAGAGACCCAGTACTTC. It specifies CAWSKGSQETQYF.